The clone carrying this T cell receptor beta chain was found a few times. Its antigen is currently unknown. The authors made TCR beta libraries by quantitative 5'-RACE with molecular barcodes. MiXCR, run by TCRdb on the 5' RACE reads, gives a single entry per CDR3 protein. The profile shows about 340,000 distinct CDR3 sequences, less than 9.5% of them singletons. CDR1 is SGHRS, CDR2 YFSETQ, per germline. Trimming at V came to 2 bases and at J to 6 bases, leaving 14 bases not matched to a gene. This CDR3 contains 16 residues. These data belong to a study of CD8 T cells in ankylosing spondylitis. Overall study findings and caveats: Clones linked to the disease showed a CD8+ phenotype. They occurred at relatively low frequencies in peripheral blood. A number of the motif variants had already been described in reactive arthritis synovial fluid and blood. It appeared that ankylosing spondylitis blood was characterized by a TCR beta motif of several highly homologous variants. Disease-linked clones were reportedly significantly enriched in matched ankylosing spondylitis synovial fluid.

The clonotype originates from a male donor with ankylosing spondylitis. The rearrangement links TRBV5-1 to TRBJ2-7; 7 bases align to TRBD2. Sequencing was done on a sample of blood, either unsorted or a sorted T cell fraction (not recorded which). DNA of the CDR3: TGCGCCAGCAGCTTCATAGCGGGCCAGGGTCGCAGCGAGCAGTACTTC. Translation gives CASSFIAGQGRSEQYF.